This TCR beta chain was identified during a study of blood T cell repertoires in COVID-19. The wider study: Sites across the United States, Italy and Spain contributed samples from acute and convalescent COVID-19. T cells, B-cell-depleted T cells, or PBMCs provided the cDNA or gDNA that served as material.

Sequenced by immunoSEQ multiplex PCR; TCRdb stores in-frame clones only, minus some. The sample consists of 200,000 to 250,000 clones, around three quarters of them appearing once. The CDR3 spans 11 residues. Trimming took 5 bases from V and 5 from J, leaving 6 bases between them. Germline CDR1 is SGHTA and CDR2 is FQGNSA. Sequenced sample: peripheral blood. The V call is TRBV7-2, the J call TRBJ1-2; a weak D match, TRBD1 (5 bases). The origin of this receptor is a woman in her 70s with acute or convalescent COVID-19. The CDR3 spells CASSPGYGYTF. CDR3 DNA: TGTGCCAGCAGCCCAGGGTATGGCTACACCTTC. Full variable domain (rest looked up from reference TRBV7-2 and TRBJ1-2): GAGVSQSPSNKVTEKGKDVELRCDPISGHTALYWYRQSLGQGLEFLIYFQGNSAPDKSGLPSDRFSAERTGGSVSTLTIQRTQQEDSAVYLCASSPGYGYTFGSGTRLTVV.